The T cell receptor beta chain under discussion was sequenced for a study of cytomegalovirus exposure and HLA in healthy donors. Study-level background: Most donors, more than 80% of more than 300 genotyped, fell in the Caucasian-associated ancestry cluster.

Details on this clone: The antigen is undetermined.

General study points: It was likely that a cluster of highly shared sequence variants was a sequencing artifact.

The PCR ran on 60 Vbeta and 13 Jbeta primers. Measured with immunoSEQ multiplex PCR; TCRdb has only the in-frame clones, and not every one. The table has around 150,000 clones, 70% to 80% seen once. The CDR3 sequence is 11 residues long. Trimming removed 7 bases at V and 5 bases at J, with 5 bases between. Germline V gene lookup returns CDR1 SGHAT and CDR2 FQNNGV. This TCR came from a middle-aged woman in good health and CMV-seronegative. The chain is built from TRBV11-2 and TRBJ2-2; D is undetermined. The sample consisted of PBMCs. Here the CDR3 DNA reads TGTGCCAGCACTAGGACCGGGGAGCTGTTTTTT. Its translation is CASTRTGELFF.